These T cell receptor beta chains were read from a single sample in a study of T cell repertoires in cytomegalovirus infection. Antigen specificity for these receptors is unknown. One entry per CDR3 protein results from TCRdb running MiXCR on the reads. Of some 110,000 distinct CDR3 sequences listed, roughly a tenth are singletons. The source material was PBMCs, sequenced either directly or after in vitro stimulation (not recorded which). The receptors originated from a human donor in good health (CMV status not recorded). Some clones in this sample may be carry-over from other donors' samples. CDR3s include the opening cysteine and the closing phenylalanine or tryptophan. A D gene is named only where the DNA matches it firmly. Expanded clones get a size class; other rows say once, few or many, or leave the size out.

abundance	v_gene	j_gene	d_gene	CDR3nt	CDR3aa
.	TRBV7-9	TRBJ2-1	.	TGTGCCAGCAGCTTAGCGGGGGGTACTGAGCAGTTCTTC	CASSLAGGTEQFF
many	TRBV7-2	TRBJ1-3	.	TGTGCCAGCAGCTTAGGAGGGAATACGGGAAACACCATATATTTT	CASSLGGNTGNTIYF
few	TRBV7-2	TRBJ2-3	TRBD2	TGTGCCAGCAGCCCAGCGGGAGGGAGCACAGATACGCAGTATTTT	CASSPAGGSTDTQYF
many	TRBV7-8	TRBJ1-1	TRBD1	TGTGCCAGCAGCTTACCCCCGAGACAGGGGGCGGGCACTGAAGCTTTCTTT	CASSLPPRQGAGTEAFF
few	TRBV19	TRBJ2-1	TRBD2	TGTGCCACCGTCCCCCTAGCGGGACGAGAGCAGTTCTTC	CATVPLAGREQFF
many	TRBV7-2	TRBJ2-2	TRBD1	TGTGCCAGCAGCTCCCGACAGGGGTGGAACACCGGGGAGCTGTTTTTT	CASSSRQGWNTGELFF
many	TRBV6-2/TRBV6-3	TRBJ1-2	.	TGTGCCAGCAGCGTTGGAGCTAACTATGGCTACACCTTC	CASSVGANYGYTF
many	TRBV28	TRBJ1-5	.	TGTGCCAGCAGTCTTACCCTAAGCAATCAGCCCCAGCATTTT	CASSLTLSNQPQHF
many	TRBV6-6	TRBJ1-4	.	TGTGCCAGCAGTTCCAGTTTGGGAAAACTGTTTTTT	CASSSSLGKLFF
many	TRBV4-1	TRBJ1-2	.	TGCGCCAGCAGCCAAGATCGGTCGGGGGCAATTCGTGGCTACACCTTC	CASSQDRSGAIRGYTF
few	TRBV19	TRBJ2-1	TRBD2	TGTGCCAGTAGTACGCTAGCGGGACCCTACAATGAGCAGTTCTTC	CASSTLAGPYNEQFF
few	TRBV28	TRBJ1-1	TRBD1	TGTGCCAGCAAGCTGCAGGGGGTCACTGAAGCTTTCTTT	CASKLQGVTEAFF
.	TRBV6-2/TRBV6-3	TRBJ1-2	.	TGTGCCAGCAGACTTACCGGGGCTGCCGCGCCCTATGGCTACACCTTC	CASRLTGAAAPYGYTF
many	TRBV11-2	TRBJ1-1	.	TGTGCCAGCAGCTTGTTGACAGTACATGGAGCTTTCTTT	CASSLLTVHGAFF
many	TRBV7-2	TRBJ1-1	TRBD1	TGTGCCAGCAGCCCTGGACAGGGAGGAAACACTGAAGCTTTCTTT	CASSPGQGGNTEAFF
few	TRBV11-3	TRBJ2-1	.	TGTGCCAGCAGCTTTGACTTACACAATGAGCAGTTCTTC	CASSFDLHNEQFF
many	TRBV7-9	TRBJ1-1	.	TGTGCCAGCAGCTTAGGGTCGGGGGCTGAAGCTTTCTTT	CASSLGSGAEAFF
many	TRBV2	TRBJ1-4	.	TGTGCCAGCAGTGGCAGGGGAGGCGAAAAACTGTTTTTT	CASSGRGGEKLFF
.	TRBV27	TRBJ1-3	TRBD1	TGTGCCAGCAGTAAACCGACAGGGTCTGGAAACACCATATATTTT	CASSKPTGSGNTIYF
.	TRBV30	TRBJ2-1	TRBD2	TGTGCCTGGAGTAAAAGCGGGATCAGAAATGAGCAGTTCTTC	CAWSKSGIRNEQFF
.	TRBV28	TRBJ1-6	.	TGTGCCAGCAGTTTCCCGGGGAGGGGGAATTCACCCCTCCACTTT	CASSFPGRGNSPLHF
many	TRBV6-1	TRBJ2-5	.	TGTGCCAGCAGACCTGTCAGCAGTCGGGAGACCCAGTACTTC	CASRPVSSRETQYF
many	TRBV7-9	TRBJ1-1	.	TGTGCCTTCCCGGGACCGACGAACACTGAAGCTTTCTTT	CAFPGPTNTEAFF
few	TRBV28	TRBJ2-3	TRBD2	TGTGCCAGCAGTTCAATGGGACTAGCGGGAGGGCAAAACACAGATACGCAGTATTTT	CASSSMGLAGGQNTDTQYF
many	TRBV12-3/TRBV12-4	TRBJ1-1	.	TGTGCCAGCAGTTTAAGTCAGGGATTGAACACTGAAGCTTTCTTT	CASSLSQGLNTEAFF
many	TRBV27	TRBJ1-4	TRBD1	TGTGCCAGCAGCCGCGACAGGGATAATGAAAAACTGTTTTTT	CASSRDRDNEKLFF
.	TRBV4-1	TRBJ1-1	TRBD1	TGCGCCAGCAGCCAATTCGACAGGGGTGGAACTGAAGCTTTCTTT	CASSQFDRGGTEAFF
.	TRBV24-1	TRBJ2-3	.	TGTGCCACCAGTGATTTGGACTCGACGCGGGATACGCAGTATTTT	CATSDLDSTRDTQYF
.	TRBV4-3	TRBJ1-1	TRBD1	TGCGCCAGCAGCCAAGTGGACAGGTTTCGATCTGAAGCTTTCTTT	CASSQVDRFRSEAFF